This TCR beta chain was captured in a study of beta chain features in type 1 diabetes. Background on the study: Investigators examined around 110 million sorted cells across all samples.

General study results and limits: Lower insertion and higher deletion counts appeared at VDJ junctions in type 1 diabetes patients. cDNA-based reads could over-represent cells with high TCR expression.

Reverse transcribing all isolated RNA meant expressed TCRB transcripts were sequenced. Some clones are missing from TCRdb's copy, which holds only in-frame ones; the method was immunoSEQ multiplex PCR. The sample consists of 350,000 to 400,000 clones, over 12% of them appearing once. Germline-derived CDR1 and CDR2 are SQVTM and ANQGSEA. The CDR3 extends over 10 amino acids. Trimming left V 6 bases short and J 8 bases short, with 8 bases between. A few counts support this clone. The target antigen is unknown. The TCR comes from a woman under 30 in good health. Sample: naive CD4+ T cells from blood. The chain has TRBV29-1 and TRBJ2-4; possibly TRBD1 for D (5 bases). In DNA form, the CDR3 reads TGCAGCGTCCGCAGGGACATTCAGTACTTC. Translation: CSVRRDIQYF.